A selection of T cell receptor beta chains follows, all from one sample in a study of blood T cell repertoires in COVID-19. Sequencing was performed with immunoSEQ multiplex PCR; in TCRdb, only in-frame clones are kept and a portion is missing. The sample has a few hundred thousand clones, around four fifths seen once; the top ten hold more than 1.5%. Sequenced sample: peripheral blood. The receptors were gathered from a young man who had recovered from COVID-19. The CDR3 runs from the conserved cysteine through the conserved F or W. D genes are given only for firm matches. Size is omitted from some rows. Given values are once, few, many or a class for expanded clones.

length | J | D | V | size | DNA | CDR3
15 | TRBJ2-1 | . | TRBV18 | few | TGTGCCAGCTCAAAAGACAGGAGCTCCTACAATGAGCAGTTCTTC | CASSKDRSSYNEQFF
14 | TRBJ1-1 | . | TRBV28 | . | TGTGCCAGCAGGTTGACAGACATGAACACTGAAGCTTTCTTT | CASRLTDMNTEAFF
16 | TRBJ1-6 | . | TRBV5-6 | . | TGTGCCAGCAGCTTGGGGGTGCCAGGGTTCGGTTCACCCCTCCACTTT | CASSLGVPGFGSPLHF
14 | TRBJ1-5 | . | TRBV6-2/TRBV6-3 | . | TGTGCCAGCAGCGCGCCAGGGCGGGACCAGCCCCAGCATTTT | CASSAPGRDQPQHF
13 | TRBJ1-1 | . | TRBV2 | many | TGTGCCAGCATGGAAAGCCAGGGGACTGAAGCTTTCTTT | CASMESQGTEAFF
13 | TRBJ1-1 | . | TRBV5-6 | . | TGTGCCAGCAGTTTGATTGAGGGTGACGAAGCTTTCTTT | CASSLIEGDEAFF
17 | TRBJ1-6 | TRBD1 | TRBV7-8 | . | TGTGCCAGCAGCATCGGACAGGGGAGCTCCTATAATTCACCCCTCCACTTT | CASSIGQGSSYNSPLHF
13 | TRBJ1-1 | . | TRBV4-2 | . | TGTGCCAGCAGCCAAGATGCGCCAACTGGAGCTTTCTTT | CASSQDAPTGAFF
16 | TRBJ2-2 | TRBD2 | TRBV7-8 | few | TGTGCCAGCAGCTTCCGGCGGCTAGCGGTTCCCGGGGAGCTGTTTTTT | CASSFRRLAVPGELFF
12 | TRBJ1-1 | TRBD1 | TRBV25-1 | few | TGTGCCAGCAGCGACAGGGAAACTGAAGCTTTCTTT | CASSDRETEAFF
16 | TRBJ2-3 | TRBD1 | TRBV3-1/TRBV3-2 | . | TGTGCCAGCAGCCATCATGACAGGGCCAGCACAGATACGCAGTATTTT | CASSHHDRASTDTQYF
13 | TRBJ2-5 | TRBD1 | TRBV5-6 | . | TGTGCCAGCACCGATGACAGGGAAGAGACCCAGTACTTC | CASTDDREETQYF
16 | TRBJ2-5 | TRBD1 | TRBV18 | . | TGTGCCAGCTCACCACAGATCAACAGGGGTCAAGAGACCCAGTACTTC | CASSPQINRGQETQYF
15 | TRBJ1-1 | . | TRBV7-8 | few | TGTGCCAGCAGCCAGCGGACGGTCCTGAACACTGAAGCTTTCTTT | CASSQRTVLNTEAFF
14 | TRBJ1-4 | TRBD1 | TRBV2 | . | TGTGCCAGCAGTGAGCAGGGGGCAGGGGAAAAACTGTTTTTT | CASSEQGAGEKLFF
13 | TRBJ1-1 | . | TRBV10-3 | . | TGTGCCATCAGTGCCAAGGGAGACACTGAAGCTTTCTTT | CAISAKGDTEAFF
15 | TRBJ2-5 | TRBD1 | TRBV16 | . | TGTGCCCCCGAAGGGACAGGGGTTCTCCAAGAGACCCAGTACTTC | CAPEGTGVLQETQYF
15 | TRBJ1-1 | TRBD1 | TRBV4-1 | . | TGCGCCAGCAGCCAAGATCGCAGGGGGTACACTGAAGCTTTCTTT | CASSQDRRGYTEAFF
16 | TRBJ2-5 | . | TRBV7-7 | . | TGTGCCAGCAGCTTATCGACAGAATCACGTCAAGAGACCCAGTACTTC | CASSLSTESRQETQYF
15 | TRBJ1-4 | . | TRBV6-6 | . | TGTGCCAGCAGTTACTCGAGGGGGACTAATGAAAAACTGTTTTTT | CASSYSRGTNEKLFF
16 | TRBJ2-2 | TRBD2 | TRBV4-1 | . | TGCGCCAGCAGCCACCTAGCGGGGGCGAACACCGGGGAGCTGTTTTTT | CASSHLAGANTGELFF
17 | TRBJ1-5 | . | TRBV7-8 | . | TGTGCCAGCAGCGGACTCCAGGGAGGTACGAGCAATCAGCCCCAGCATTTT | CASSGLQGGTSNQPQHF
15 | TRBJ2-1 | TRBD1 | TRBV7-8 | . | TGTGCCAGCAGCTCTGACAGGGGCTCCTACAATGAGCAGTTCTTC | CASSSDRGSYNEQFF
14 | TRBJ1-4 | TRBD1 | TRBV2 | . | TGTGCCAGCAATGTGGACAGGACTAATGAAAAACTGTTTTTT | CASNVDRTNEKLFF
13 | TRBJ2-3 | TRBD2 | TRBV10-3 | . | TGTGCCGCAACCACGGGGGGGGACCCTAGGCAGTATTTT | CAATTGGDPRQYF
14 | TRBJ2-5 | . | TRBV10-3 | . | TGTGCCACCCGGGCTAGCGAAGTCCAAGAGACCCAGTACTTC | CATRASEVQETQYF
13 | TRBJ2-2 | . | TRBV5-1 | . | TGCGCCAGCAGTCCTACAGGGACCGGGGAGCTGTTTTTT | CASSPTGTGELFF
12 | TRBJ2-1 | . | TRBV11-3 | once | TGTGCCAGCAGCTCGAGATTCAATGAGCAGTTCTTC | CASSSRFNEQFF
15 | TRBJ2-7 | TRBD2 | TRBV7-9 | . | TGTGCCAGCACCCTATCGGGACTAGGGTCCTACGAGCAGTACTTC | CASTLSGLGSYEQYF
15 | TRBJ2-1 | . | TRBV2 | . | TGTGCCAGCAGTGTGGGGCAGGGGGGATACAATGAGCAGTTCTTC | CASSVGQGGYNEQFF
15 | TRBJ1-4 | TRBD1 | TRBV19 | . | TGTGCCAGTAATAAACCCGGGACAGGGGATGAAAAACTGTTTTTT | CASNKPGTGDEKLFF
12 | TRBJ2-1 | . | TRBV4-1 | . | TGCGCCAGCAGCCAGGACCGGGGTGAGCAGTTCTTC | CASSQDRGEQFF
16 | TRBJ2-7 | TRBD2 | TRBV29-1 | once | TGCAGCGTCGTGACTAGCGGGGGGTCTAGCTCCTACGAGCAGTACTTC | CSVVTSGGSSSYEQYF